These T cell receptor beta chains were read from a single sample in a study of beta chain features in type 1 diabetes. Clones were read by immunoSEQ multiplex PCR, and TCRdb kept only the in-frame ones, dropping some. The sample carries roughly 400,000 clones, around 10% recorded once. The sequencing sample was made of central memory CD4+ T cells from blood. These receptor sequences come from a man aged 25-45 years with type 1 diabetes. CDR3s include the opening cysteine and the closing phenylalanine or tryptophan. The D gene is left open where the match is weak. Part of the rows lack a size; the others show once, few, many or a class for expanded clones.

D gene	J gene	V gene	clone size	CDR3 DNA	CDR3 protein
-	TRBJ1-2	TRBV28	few	TGTGCCAGCAGTTTAAAAACTAACTATGGCTACACCTTC	CASSLKTNYGYTF
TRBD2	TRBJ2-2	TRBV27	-	TGTGCCAGCAGTTTATCGTCCCTAGCGGGTAGCGGGGAGCTGTTTTTT	CASSLSSLAGSGELFF
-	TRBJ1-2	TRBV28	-	TGTGCCAGCAGTTTATCTGGGTTAAAGGATGGCTACACCTTC	CASSLSGLKDGYTF
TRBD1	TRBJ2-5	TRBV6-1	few	TGTGCCACCTCCCGGGACAGGGGGTTCCAAGAGACCCAGTACTTC	CATSRDRGFQETQYF
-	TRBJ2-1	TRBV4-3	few	TGCGCCAGCAGCCAAGATCGGGAGTGGAGGCAGTTCTTC	CASSQDREWRQFF
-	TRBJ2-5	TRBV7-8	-	TGTGCCAGCAGCCCCCGGGTGGATCAAGAGACCCAGTACTTC	CASSPRVDQETQYF
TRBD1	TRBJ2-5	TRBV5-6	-	TGTGCCAGCAGCAGTGGGACAGAGCAAGAGACCCAGTACTTC	CASSSGTEQETQYF
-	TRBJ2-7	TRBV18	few	TGTGCCAGCTCACCGGCGGTGTCGGGTTACGAGCAGTACTTC	CASSPAVSGYEQYF
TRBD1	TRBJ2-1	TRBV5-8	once	TGTGCCAGCAGGCGACAGGGATCGGATGAGCAGTTCTTC	CASRRQGSDEQFF
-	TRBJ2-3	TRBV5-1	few	TGCGCCAGCAGCTTCAGCGGATCGAGCACAGATACGCAGTATTTT	CASSFSGSSTDTQYF
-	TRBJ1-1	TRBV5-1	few	TGCGCCAGCAGCCGCGGGATGAACACTGAAGCTTTCTTT	CASSRGMNTEAFF
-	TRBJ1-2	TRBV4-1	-	TGCGCCAGCAGCCAAGCTGGACGTGACGGCTATGGCTACACCTTC	CASSQAGRDGYGYTF
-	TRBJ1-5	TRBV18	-	TGTGCCAGCTCACCCGGGGGGGATCAGCCCCAGCATTTT	CASSPGGDQPQHF
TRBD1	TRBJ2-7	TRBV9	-	TGTGCCAGCAGCGTAGGCCTGACAGGGTCCTACGAGCAGTACTTC	CASSVGLTGSYEQYF
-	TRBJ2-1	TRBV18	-	TGTGCCAGCTCACCTAACAGGGGAGGAGGGTTTAATGAGCAGTTCTTC	CASSPNRGGGFNEQFF
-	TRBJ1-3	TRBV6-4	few	TGTGCCAGCAGTGACGGAGGAAACACCATATATTTT	CASSDGGNTIYF
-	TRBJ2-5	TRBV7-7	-	TGTGCTAGCAGCTTAGCCCTACAGGGTTGGGAGACCCAGTACTTC	CASSLALQGWETQYF
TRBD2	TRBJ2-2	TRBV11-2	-	TGTACCAGCGGGGGGTGGACTAGCGGGAACACCGGGGAGCTGTTTTTT	CTSGGWTSGNTGELFF
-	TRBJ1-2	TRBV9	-	TGTGCCAGCAGCGTAGATGGAAATAACTATGGCTACACCTTC	CASSVDGNNYGYTF
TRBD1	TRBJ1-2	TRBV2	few	TGTGCCAGCAGCTTAGGCCTGGGACAGGGAGCCTATGGCTACACCTTC	CASSLGLGQGAYGYTF
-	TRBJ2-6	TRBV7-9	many	TGTGCCAGCAGCCAACTCAGGACCTCTGGGGCCAACGTCCTGACTTTC	CASSQLRTSGANVLTF
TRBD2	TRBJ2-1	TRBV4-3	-	TGCGCCAGCAGCCAAGACCCTCCGAGTGGGACTAGCGGGGAGGGGTGGTACAATGAGCAGTTCTTC	CASSQDPPSGTSGEGWYNEQFF
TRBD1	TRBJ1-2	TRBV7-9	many	TGTGCCAGCGGCGTCAGGGGGGAAGGCTACACCTTC	CASGVRGEGYTF
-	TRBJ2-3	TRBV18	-	TGTGCCAGCTCACCTAGCACTAGCACAGATACGCAGTATTTT	CASSPSTSTDTQYF
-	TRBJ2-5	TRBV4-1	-	TGCGCCAGCAGCCAAGATCCGTTAAAGACCCAGTACTTC	CASSQDPLKTQYF
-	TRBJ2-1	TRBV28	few	TGTGCCAGCAGTTTATGGGACGGGAGATCTGAGCAGTTCTTC	CASSLWDGRSEQFF
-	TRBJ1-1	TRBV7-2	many	TGTGCCAGCAGCTGGGGATTGAACACTGAAGCTTTCTTT	CASSWGLNTEAFF